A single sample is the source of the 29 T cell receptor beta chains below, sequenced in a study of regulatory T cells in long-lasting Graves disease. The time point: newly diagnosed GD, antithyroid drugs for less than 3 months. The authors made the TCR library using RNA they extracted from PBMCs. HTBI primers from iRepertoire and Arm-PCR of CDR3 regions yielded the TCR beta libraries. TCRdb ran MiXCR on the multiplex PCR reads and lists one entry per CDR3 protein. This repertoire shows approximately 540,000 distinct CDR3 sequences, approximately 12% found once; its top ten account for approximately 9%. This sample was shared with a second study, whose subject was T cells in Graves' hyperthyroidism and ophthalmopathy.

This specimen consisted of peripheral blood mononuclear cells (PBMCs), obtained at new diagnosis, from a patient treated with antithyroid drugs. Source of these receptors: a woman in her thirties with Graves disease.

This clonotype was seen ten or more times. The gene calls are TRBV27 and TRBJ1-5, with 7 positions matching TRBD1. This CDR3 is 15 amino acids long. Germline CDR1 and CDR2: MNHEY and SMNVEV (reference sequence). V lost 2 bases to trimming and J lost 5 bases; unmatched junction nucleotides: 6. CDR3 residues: CASSLRQGRDQPQHF. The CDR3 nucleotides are TGTGCCAGCAGTTTAAGACAGGGAAGGGATCAGCCCCAGCATTTT.

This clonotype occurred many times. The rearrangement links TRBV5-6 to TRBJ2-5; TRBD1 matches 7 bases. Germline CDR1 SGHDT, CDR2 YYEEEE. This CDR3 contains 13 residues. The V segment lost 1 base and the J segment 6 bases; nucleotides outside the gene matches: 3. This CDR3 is CASSLNRGKTQYF. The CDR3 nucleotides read TGTGCCAGCAGCTTGAACAGGGGAAAGACCCAGTACTTC. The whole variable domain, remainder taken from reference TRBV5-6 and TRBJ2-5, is DAGVTQSPTHLIKTRGQQVTLRCSPKSGHDTVSWYQQALGQGPQFIFQYYEEEERQRGNFPDRFSGHQFPNYSSELNVNALLLGDSALYLCASSLNRGKTQYFGPGTRLLVL.

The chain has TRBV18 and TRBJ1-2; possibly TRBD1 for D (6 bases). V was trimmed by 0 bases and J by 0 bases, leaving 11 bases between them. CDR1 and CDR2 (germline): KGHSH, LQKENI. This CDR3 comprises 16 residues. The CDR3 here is CASSPPGGHSNYGYTF. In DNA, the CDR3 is TGTGCCAGCTCACCACCGGGGGGCCACTCTAACTATGGCTACACCTTC.

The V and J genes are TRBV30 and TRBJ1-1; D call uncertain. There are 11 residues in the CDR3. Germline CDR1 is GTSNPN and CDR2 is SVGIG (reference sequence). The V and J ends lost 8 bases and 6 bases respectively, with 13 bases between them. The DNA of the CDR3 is TGTGCCGGCACCCTCGGCGCTGAAGCTTTCTTT. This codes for CAGTLGAEAFF.

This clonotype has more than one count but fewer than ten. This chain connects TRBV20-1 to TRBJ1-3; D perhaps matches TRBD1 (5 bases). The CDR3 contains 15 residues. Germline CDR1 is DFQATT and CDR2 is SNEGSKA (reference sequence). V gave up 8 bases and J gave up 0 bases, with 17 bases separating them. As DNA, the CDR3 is TGCAGTTTAGCAGGGCCCGCTAGCTCTGGAAACACCATATATTTT. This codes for CSLAGPASSGNTIYF.

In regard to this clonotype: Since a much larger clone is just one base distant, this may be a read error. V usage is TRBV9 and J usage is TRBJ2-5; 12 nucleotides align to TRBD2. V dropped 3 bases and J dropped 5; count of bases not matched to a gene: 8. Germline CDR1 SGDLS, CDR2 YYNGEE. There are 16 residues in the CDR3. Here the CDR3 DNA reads TGTGCCAGCAGCGAGACTAGCGGGAGTAAGTGGGAGACCCAGTACTTC. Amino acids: CASSETSGSKWETQYF. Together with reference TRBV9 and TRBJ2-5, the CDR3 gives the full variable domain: DSGVTQTPKHLITATGQRVTLRCSPRSGDLSVYWYQQSLDQGLQFLIQYYNGEERAKGNILERFSAQQFPDLHSELNLSSLELGDSALYFCASSETSGSKWETQYFGPGTRLLVL.

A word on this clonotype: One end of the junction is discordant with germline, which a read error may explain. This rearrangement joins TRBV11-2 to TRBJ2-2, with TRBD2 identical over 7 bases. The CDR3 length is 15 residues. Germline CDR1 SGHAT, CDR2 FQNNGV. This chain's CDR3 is CASSLKGGGTGELFF. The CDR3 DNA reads TGTGCTAGCAGCTTAAAGGGCGGGGGCACCGGGGAGCTGTTTTTT.

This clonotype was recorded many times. This chain's CDR3 is CASRELGSSYEQYF. CDR3 in DNA: TGTGCCAGCAGAGAACTAGGATCTTCCTACGAGCAGTACTTC. The chain joins TRBV27 to TRBJ2-7; a possible D gene is TRBD2 (5 bases). V lost 6 bases and J 1 base, leaving 13 bases between the germline ends. CDR1 MNHEY and CDR2 SMNVEV come from the germline V gene (reference sequence). The CDR3 totals 14 residues.

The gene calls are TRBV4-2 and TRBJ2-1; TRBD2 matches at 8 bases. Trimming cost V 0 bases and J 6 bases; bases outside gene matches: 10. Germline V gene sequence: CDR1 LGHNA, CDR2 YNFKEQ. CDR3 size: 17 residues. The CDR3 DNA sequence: TGTGCCAGCAGCCAAGATCTTTTAGGACTAGCCCTCAATGAGCAGTTCTTC. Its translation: CASSQDLLGLALNEQFF.

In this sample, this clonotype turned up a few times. CDR3 nucleotide sequence: TGTGCCAGCAGCCCCCACGGTTCCCCCGGGGAGCTGTTTTTT. It translates to CASSPHGSPGELFF. The chain links TRBV9 to TRBJ2-2; D unclear. CDR3 length: 14 residues. Germline loops: CDR1 SGDLS, CDR2 YYNGEE. Trimming removed 4 bases from V and 6 bases from J, with 13 bases in between.

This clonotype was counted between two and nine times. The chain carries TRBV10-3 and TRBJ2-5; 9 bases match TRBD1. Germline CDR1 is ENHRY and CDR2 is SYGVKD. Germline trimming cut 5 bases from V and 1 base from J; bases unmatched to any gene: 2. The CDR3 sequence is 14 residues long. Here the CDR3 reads CAISRGQGQETQYF. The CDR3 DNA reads TGTGCCATCAGTAGGGGACAGGGCCAAGAGACCCAGTACTTC.

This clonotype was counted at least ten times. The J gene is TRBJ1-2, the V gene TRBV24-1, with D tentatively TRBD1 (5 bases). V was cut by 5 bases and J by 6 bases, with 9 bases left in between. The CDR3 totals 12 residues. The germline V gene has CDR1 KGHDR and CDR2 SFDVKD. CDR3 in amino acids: CATSVTGDGYTF. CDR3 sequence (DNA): TGTGCCACCAGTGTCACAGGAGATGGCTACACCTTC.

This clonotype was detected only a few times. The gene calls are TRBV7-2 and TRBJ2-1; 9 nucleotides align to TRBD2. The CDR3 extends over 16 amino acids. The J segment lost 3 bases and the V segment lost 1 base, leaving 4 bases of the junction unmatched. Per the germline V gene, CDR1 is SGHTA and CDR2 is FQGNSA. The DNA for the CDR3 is TGTGCCAGCAGCTTAGTTCCTAGCGGGAACTACAATGAGCAGTTCTTC. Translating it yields CASSLVPSGNYNEQFF.

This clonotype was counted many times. The CDR3 sequence: CSVEDRIRDPGEAFF. CDR3 in DNA: TGCAGCGTTGAAGATCGTATTAGGGACCCAGGGGAAGCTTTCTTT. The chain links TRBV29-1 to TRBJ1-1, with a tentative D call TRBD1 (5 bases). Trimming removed 0 bases from V and 8 bases from J, with 19 bases in between. The CDR3 runs to 15 residues. CDR1 SQVTM and CDR2 ANQGSEA come from the germline V gene.

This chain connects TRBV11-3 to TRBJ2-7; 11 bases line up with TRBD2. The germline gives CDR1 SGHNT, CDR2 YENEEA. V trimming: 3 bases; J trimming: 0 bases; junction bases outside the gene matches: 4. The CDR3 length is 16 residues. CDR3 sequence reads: CASSLTSGTSSYEQYF. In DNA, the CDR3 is TGTGCCAGCAGCTTGACTAGCGGGACCTCCTCCTACGAGCAGTACTTC.

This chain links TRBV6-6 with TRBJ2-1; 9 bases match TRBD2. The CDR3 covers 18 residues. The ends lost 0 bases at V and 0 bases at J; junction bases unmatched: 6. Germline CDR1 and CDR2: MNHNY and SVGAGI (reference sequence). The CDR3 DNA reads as TGTGCCAGCAGTTACTCGATTCTAGCGGGACACTCCTACAATGAGCAGTTCTTC. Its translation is CASSYSILAGHSYNEQFF.

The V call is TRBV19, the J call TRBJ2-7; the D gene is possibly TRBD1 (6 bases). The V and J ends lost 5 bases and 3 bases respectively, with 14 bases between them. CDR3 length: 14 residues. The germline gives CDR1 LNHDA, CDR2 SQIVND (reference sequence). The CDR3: CASSAQGPGYEQYF. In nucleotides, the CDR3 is TGTGCCAGTAGTGCCCAGGGGCCGGGCTACGAGCAGTACTTC.

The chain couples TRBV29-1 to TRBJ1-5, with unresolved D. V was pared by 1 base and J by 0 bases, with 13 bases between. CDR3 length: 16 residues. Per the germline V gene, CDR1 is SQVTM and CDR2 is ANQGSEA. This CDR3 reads CSVEVGEVYSNQPQHF. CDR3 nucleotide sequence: TGCAGCGTTGAAGTGGGCGAGGTTTATAGCAATCAGCCCCAGCATTTT.

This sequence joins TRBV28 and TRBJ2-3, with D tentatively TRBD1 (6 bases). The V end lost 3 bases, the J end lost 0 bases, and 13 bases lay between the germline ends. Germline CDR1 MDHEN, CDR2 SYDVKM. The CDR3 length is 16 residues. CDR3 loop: CASSFGDTTSTDTQYF. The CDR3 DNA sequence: TGTGCCAGCAGTTTCGGGGACACTACGAGCACAGATACGCAGTATTTT. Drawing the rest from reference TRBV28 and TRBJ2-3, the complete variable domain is DVKVTQSSRYLVKRTGEKVFLECVQDMDHENMFWYRQDPGLGLRLIYFSYDVKMKEKGDIPEGYSVSREKKERFSLILESASTNQTSMYLCASSFGDTTSTDTQYFGPGTRLTVL.

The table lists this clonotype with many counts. The CDR3 DNA follows: TGTGCCAGCAGCTTAGGGTTGGGACAGGGGGCTAGCGGCACTGAAGCTTTCTTT. As protein: CASSLGLGQGASGTEAFF. The rearrangement uses TRBV7-9 and TRBJ1-1; 12 positions agree with TRBD1. This CDR3 has 18 residues. V gave up 1 base and J gave up 4 bases; unmatched junction bases: 10. Per the germline V gene, CDR1 is SEHNR and CDR2 is FQNEAQ (reference sequence).

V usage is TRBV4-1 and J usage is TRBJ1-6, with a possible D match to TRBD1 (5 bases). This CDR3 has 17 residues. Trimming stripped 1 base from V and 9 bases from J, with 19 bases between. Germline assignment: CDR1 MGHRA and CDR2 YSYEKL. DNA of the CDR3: TGCGCCAGCAGCCAAGGATTTGGGGGAACCGGAGGTTCACCCCTCCACTTT. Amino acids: CASSQGFGGTGGSPLHF.

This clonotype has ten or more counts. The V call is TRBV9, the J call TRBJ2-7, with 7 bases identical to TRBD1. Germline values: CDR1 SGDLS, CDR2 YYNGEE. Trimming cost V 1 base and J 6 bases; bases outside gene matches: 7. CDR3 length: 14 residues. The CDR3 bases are TGTGCCAGCAGCGTACCACAGAACAGGGGCGAGCAGTACTTC. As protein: CASSVPQNRGEQYF.

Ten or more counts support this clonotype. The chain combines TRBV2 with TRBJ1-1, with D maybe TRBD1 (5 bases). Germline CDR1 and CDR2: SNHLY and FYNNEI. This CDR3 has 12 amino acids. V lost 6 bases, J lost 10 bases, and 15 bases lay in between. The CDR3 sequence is CASSAIGARAFF. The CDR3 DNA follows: TGTGCCAGCAGCGCGATAGGGGCCCGAGCTTTCTTT.

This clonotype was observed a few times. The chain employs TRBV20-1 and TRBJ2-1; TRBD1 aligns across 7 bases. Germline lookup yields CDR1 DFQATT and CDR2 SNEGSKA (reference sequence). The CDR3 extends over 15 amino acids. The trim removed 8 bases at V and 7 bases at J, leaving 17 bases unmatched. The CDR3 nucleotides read TGCAGTACTCGCTCCGGGACAGCCCTTAGGAATGAGCAGTTCTTC. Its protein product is CSTRSGTALRNEQFF.

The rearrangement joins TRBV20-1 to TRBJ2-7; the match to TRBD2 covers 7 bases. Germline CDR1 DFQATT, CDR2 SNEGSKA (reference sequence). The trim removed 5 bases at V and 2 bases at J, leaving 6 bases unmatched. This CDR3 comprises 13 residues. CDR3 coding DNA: TGCAGTGCTTCAAGCGGGACTACCTACGAGCAGTACTTC. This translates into CSASSGTTYEQYF.

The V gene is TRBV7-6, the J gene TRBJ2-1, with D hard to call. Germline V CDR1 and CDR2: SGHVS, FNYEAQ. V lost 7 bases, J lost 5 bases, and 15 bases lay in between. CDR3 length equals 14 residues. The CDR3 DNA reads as TGTGCCAGCACCTTTTACGCGGAGAACAATGAGCAGTTCTTC. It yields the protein CASTFYAENNEQFF.

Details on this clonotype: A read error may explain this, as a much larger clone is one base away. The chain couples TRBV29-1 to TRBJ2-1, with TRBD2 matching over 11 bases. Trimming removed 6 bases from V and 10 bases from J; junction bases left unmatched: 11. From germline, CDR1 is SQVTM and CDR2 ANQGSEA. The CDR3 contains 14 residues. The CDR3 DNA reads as TGCAGCGTCGGGGGACTAGCGGTGTCCTACGAGCAGTTCTTC. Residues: CSVGGLAVSYEQFF.

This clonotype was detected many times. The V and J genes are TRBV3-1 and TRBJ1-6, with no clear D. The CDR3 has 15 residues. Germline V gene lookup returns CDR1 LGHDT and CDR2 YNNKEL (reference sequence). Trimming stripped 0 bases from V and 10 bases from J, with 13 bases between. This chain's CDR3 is CASSQEGINGSPLHF. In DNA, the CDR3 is TGTGCCAGCAGCCAAGAGGGTATTAATGGCTCACCCCTCCACTTT. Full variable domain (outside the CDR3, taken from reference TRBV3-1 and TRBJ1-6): DTAVSQTPKYLVTQMGNDKSIKCEQNLGHDTMYWYKQDSKKFLKIMFSYNNKELIINETVPNRFSPKSPDKAHLNLHINSLELGDSAVYFCASSQEGINGSPLHFGNGTRLTVT.

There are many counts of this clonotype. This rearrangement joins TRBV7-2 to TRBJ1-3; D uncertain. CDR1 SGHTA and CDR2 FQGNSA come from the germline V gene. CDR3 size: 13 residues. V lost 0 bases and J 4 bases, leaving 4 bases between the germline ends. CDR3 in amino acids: CASSLASGNTIYF. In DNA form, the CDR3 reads TGTGCCAGCAGCTTAGCGTCAGGAAACACCATATATTTT.